This T cell receptor beta chain appears in the sequencing data of a study of blood T cell repertoires in COVID-19. The wider study: The origin of the acute and convalescent COVID-19 samples was the United States, Italy and Spain.

The age range of participants was 18 to 89 years, with residence in roughly 25 US areas. For recovered donors of Cohort 3, there were two negative PCRs, clearance, or symptom resolution. V was pared by 7 bases and J by 6 bases, with 15 bases of the junction left unmatched. Germline CDR1 and CDR2: LGHNT and FRNRAP. The CDR3 has 16 amino acids. Methods used by the authors: The authors estimated nucleated cell counts from reference gene primer amplification. The protocol was immunoSEQ multiplex PCR, while the TCRdb copy is restricted to in-frame clones and leaves out a portion. The V and J calls and the clone size are those of that table, but D and trimming were determined from the DNA. This table holds about 380,000 clones, more than 70% found once.

Sequenced input: PBMCs or T cells enriched from blood (not recorded which). J is TRBJ2-3 and V is TRBV12-5, with 8 bases lining up with TRBD2. This TCR came from a young man who had recovered from COVID-19. This CDR3 is CASDHQAGALEDTQYF. The CDR3 DNA reads as TGTGCTAGTGACCATCAAGCGGGGGCCCTCGAGGATACGCAGTATTTT.